This T cell receptor (beta chain) comes out of a study of OX40 agonist ivuxolimab in advanced cancers. As concerns this clone: The germline gene is not matched at one end of the junction; a read error may be the cause.

The repertoire was sequenced with immunoSEQ multiplex PCR; TCRdb's copy has only in-frame clones and lacks some. The sample includes about 28,000 clones, 70% to 80% of them seen just once. Per the germline V gene, CDR1 is SSHAT and CDR2 is FNYEAQ (reference sequence). The CDR3 is 13 amino acids. The sample here was CD4+ or CD8+ T cells sorted from blood, taken in a trial of the OX40 agonist ivuxolimab. The sequence was obtained from an adult with an advanced solid tumor such as melanoma, head and neck, liver or kidney cancer. The chain combines TRBV7-7 with TRBJ2-3, with a possible D match to TRBD1 (6 bases). The CDR3 here is CASSWDIGDTQYF. CDR3 coding DNA: TGTGCTAGCAGCTGGGACATTGGTGATACGCAGTATTTT.